One and the same sample provided the 26 T cell receptor beta chains below, sequenced in a study of PD-1 blockade in classical Hodgkin lymphoma. The sample's time point: cycle 4 day 1 (C4D1), after less than seven weeks of nivolumab. Every patient had relapsed following autologous stem cell transplantation, and cohorts differed in brentuximab vedotin exposure. Sequencing was performed with immunoSEQ multiplex PCR; in TCRdb, only in-frame clones are kept and a portion is missing. This table holds tens of thousands of clones, 77% found once. Specimen: peripheral blood mononuclear cells (PBMCs), collected before the fourth cycle of nivolumab. These receptor sequences come from a human donor with classical Hodgkin lymphoma.

The genes are TRBV5-6 and TRBJ2-7, with a weak D call TRBD1 (6 bases). Trimming pared 2 bases from V and 3 bases from J, leaving 18 bases between. Germline CDR1 and CDR2: SGHDT and YYEEEE. The CDR3 has 16 amino acids. The CDR3 bases are TGTGCCAGCAGCTTTGGGTCCCAGGGGCTCTACTACGAGCAGTACTTC. Amino acid sequence: CASSFGSQGLYYEQYF.

The chain couples TRBV21-1 to TRBJ2-6; TRBD2, as called in the table, went unchecked against the DNA. TRBV21-1 is a known pseudogene. This CDR3 has 17 amino acids. The CDR3 loop reads CASSPRLQQSRANVLTF. The CDR3 DNA follows: TGTGCCAGCAGCCCGCGGCTACAACAAAGTCGGGCCAACGTCCTGACTTTC.

CDR3 in amino acids: CASSDLHTTNEKLFF. In DNA, the CDR3 is TGTGCCAGCAGTGACCTACACACAACTAATGAAAAACTGTTTTTT. The chain carries TRBV6-1 and TRBJ1-4, with D uncertain. Trimming stripped 3 bases from V and 0 bases from J, with 8 bases between. Germline V lookup: CDR1 MNHNS, CDR2 SASEGT. CDR3 length: 15 residues.

This clone came up a few times. The chain has TRBV6-5 and TRBJ1-1, with D possibly TRBD1 on 6 matching bases. Germline V gives CDR1 MNHEY, CDR2 SVGAGI. Deletions cut 5 bases from V and 1 base from J, with 11 bases between. The CDR3 spans 14 residues. The CDR3 sequence is CASSKGHPNTEAFF. Written as DNA, the CDR3 is TGTGCCAGCAGTAAGGGACACCCGAACACTGAAGCTTTCTTT.

The rearrangement uses TRBV6-6 and TRBJ1-1; possible D gene TRBD1, 5 bases. The CDR3 runs to 13 residues. V was trimmed by 7 bases and J by 0 bases, leaving 9 bases between them. Germline V gives CDR1 MNHNY, CDR2 SVGAGI (reference sequence). The CDR3 spells CASNRQLNTEAFF. The CDR3 nucleotides read TGTGCCAGCAACAGACAGCTGAACACTGAAGCTTTCTTT.

V usage is TRBV9 and J usage is TRBJ1-3; 9 bases map to TRBD1. This CDR3 spans 14 amino acids. The germline CDR1 and CDR2 sequences are SGDLS and YYNGEE. Trimming removed 3 bases from V and 6 bases from J; junction bases left unmatched: 4. In DNA, the CDR3 is TGTGCCAGCAGCGAGTGGGACAGGGAAAACACCATATATTTT. As protein: CASSEWDRENTIYF.

J is TRBJ1-1 and V is TRBV13; D is uncertain. Germline CDR1 PRHDT, CDR2 FYEKMQ (reference sequence). The CDR3 is made up of 11 amino acids. V dropped 3 bases and J dropped 7 bases, with 6 bases sitting between them. In DNA, the CDR3 is TGTGCCAGCAGCTTCGGACTTGAAGCTTTCTTT. Translating gives CASSFGLEAFF. Together with reference TRBV13 and TRBJ1-1, the CDR3 gives the full variable domain: AAGVIQSPRHLIKEKRETATLKCYPIPRHDTVYWYQQGPGQDPQFLISFYEKMQSDKGSIPDRFSAQQFSDYHSELNMSSLELGDSALYFCASSFGLEAFFGQGTRLTVV.

This chain joins TRBV25-1 and TRBJ1-1, with D possibly TRBD1 on 6 matching bases. CDR1 and CDR2 from the germline V gene are MGHDK and SYGVNS. V lost 8 bases and J 0 bases, leaving 10 bases between the germline ends. This CDR3 has 13 amino acids. Here the CDR3 DNA reads TGTGCCAGCGACCAGGGGTTGAACACTGAAGCTTTCTTT. As protein: CASDQGLNTEAFF.

This clone was observed a single time. The chain links TRBV27 to TRBJ1-6; D perhaps matches TRBD1 (5 bases). From germline, CDR1 is MNHEY and CDR2 SMNVEV (reference sequence). V dropped 3 bases and J dropped 2 bases, with 8 bases sitting between them. CDR3 size: 15 residues. In DNA form, the CDR3 reads TGTGCCAGCAGTTTCCGGGACCCCTATAATTCACCCCTCCACTTT. Translated: CASSFRDPYNSPLHF.

The rearrangement links TRBV7-9 to TRBJ2-3; D might be TRBD2 (6 bases). The CDR3 has 14 amino acids. Germline CDR1 SEHNR, CDR2 FQNEAQ (reference sequence). With 6 bases removed from V and 1 base from J, the gap between germline ends came to 11 bases. The CDR3 DNA reads as TGTGCCAGCAGTCCGGGGGTTCGCACAGATACGCAGTATTTT. Translating gives CASSPGVRTDTQYF.

The chain recombines TRBV7-2 with TRBJ2-5; TRBD1 matches 11 bases. This CDR3 is built from 16 residues. J lost 4 bases, V lost 3 bases, and 7 bases had no gene match. Germline assignment: CDR1 SGHTA and CDR2 FQGNSA. The CDR3 nucleotides read TGTGCCAGCAGCTTTGGGACAGGGGGAAAGGGAGAGACCCAGTACTTC. The encoded protein is CASSFGTGGKGETQYF.

The chain links TRBV27 to TRBJ2-2, with D perhaps TRBD2 (5 bases). V was pared by 8 bases and J by 1 base, with 8 bases between. CDR1 MNHEY and CDR2 SMNVEV come from the germline V gene (reference sequence). The CDR3 sequence is 13 residues long. CDR3 coding DNA: TGTGCCAGCCGCCGGGGGAACACCGGGGAGCTGTTTTTT. Its protein product is CASRRGNTGELFF.

In DNA form, the CDR3 reads TGCGCCAGCAGCTTGGATACGGGGACGGGCACTGAAGCTTTCTTT. It codes for CASSLDTGTGTEAFF. This rearrangement joins TRBV5-1 to TRBJ1-1; maybe TRBD1 (5 bases). Germline values: CDR1 SGHRS, CDR2 YFSETQ. Between the trimmed V and J ends, which lost 0 bases and 4 bases, there was a span of 13 bases. CDR3 length: 15 residues.

This rearrangement joins TRBV10-3 to TRBJ2-7, with D perhaps TRBD1 (6 bases). The CDR3 has 12 amino acids. Germline V gene sequence: CDR1 ENHRY, CDR2 SYGVKD. V gave up 3 bases and J gave up 3 bases, with 6 bases separating them. The CDR3 DNA reads TGTGCCATCAGTGACAGGGGCTACGAGCAGTACTTC. This encodes CAISDRGYEQYF.

This clone was seen only a few times. The chain uses TRBV6-6 and TRBJ2-7; tentatively, D is TRBD1 (6 bases). Trimming pared 6 bases from V and 0 bases from J, leaving 12 bases between. CDR1 is MNHNY, CDR2 SVGAGI, per germline (reference sequence). The CDR3 spans 14 residues. The CDR3 DNA reads TGTGCCAGCAGCAACCGACAGGACTCCTACGAGCAGTACTTC. Amino acids: CASSNRQDSYEQYF.

This clone has just a few counts. The gene calls are TRBV5-4 and TRBJ2-1; D is perhaps TRBD1 (6 bases). Germline V gene lookup returns CDR1 SGHNT and CDR2 YYREEE (reference sequence). Trimming took off 4 bases at V and 4 bases at J, with 18 bases between the two ends. CDR3 length: 16 amino acids. DNA of the CDR3: TGTGCCAGCAGCCGACGTGGCAGGGGTCCTTACAATGAGCAGTTCTTC. Protein: CASSRRGRGPYNEQFF.

This sequence joins TRBV21-1 and TRBJ1-4; the table calls TRBD1, which could not be checked here. TRBV21-1 is annotated as a pseudogene. This CDR3 region has 17 residues. CDR3 protein: CAILPDRGFLTNEKLFF. The CDR3 DNA follows: TGTGCCATCCTCCCGGACAGGGGTTTTTTAACTAATGAAAAACTGTTTTTT.

In regard to this clone: The same CDR3 arises from other DNA sequences in this sample as well. The V call is TRBV7-2, the J call TRBJ1-3; D unresolved. Germline V lookup: CDR1 SGHTA, CDR2 FQGNSA. Trimming removed 5 bases at V and 1 base at J, with 9 bases between. The CDR3 sequence is 14 residues long. The CDR3 sequence: CASSLTASGNTIYF. In DNA, the CDR3 is TGTGCCAGCAGCCTTACAGCGTCTGGAAACACCATATATTTT. The full variable domain, in which reference TRBV7-2 and TRBJ1-3 provide the parts outside the CDR3, is GAGVSQSPSNKVTEKGKDVELRCDPISGHTALYWYRQSLGQGLEFLIYFQGNSAPDKSGLPSDRFSAERTGGSVSTLTIQRTQQEDSAVYLCASSLTASGNTIYFGEGSWLTVV.

This CDR3 reads CASSLYTDTQYF. DNA of the CDR3: TGTGCCAGCAGCCTATACACAGATACGCAGTATTTT. The chain employs TRBV4-2 and TRBJ2-3; D ambiguous. The V end was cut by 4 bases, the J end by 2 bases, with 4 bases between. The germline gives CDR1 LGHNA, CDR2 YNFKEQ. The CDR3 extends over 12 amino acids.

The chain couples TRBV7-3 to TRBJ1-3; D is unresolved. V was trimmed by 5 bases and J by 7 bases, leaving 12 bases between them. The CDR3 runs 13 residues. Germline V CDR1 and CDR2: SGHTA, FQGTGA. The CDR3 DNA follows: TGTGCCAGCAGCCTCCCCGACGGGAACACCATATATTTT. Translation gives CASSLPDGNTIYF.

The V gene is TRBV2, the J gene TRBJ2-7, with a weak D call TRBD1 (5 bases). Per germline, CDR1 SNHLY and CDR2 FYNNEI. Trimming took off 6 bases at V and 4 bases at J, with 7 bases between the two ends. The CDR3 runs to 11 residues. Here the CDR3 DNA reads TGTGCCAGCAGCCAGGGATACGAGCAGTACTTC. Residues: CASSQGYEQYF.

The chain carries TRBV28 and TRBJ2-7, with TRBD2 matching over 8 bases. The V gene's germline CDR1 is MDHEN and CDR2 SYDVKM. The V gene end was trimmed by 3 bases and the J gene end by 0 bases; junction bases not matched to a gene: 7. CDR3 length: 16 residues. CDR3 protein: CASSFTLAALSYEQYF. The CDR3 nucleotides are TGTGCCAGCAGTTTCACACTAGCGGCACTCTCCTACGAGCAGTACTTC.

The chain joins TRBV19 to TRBJ2-2; D is perhaps TRBD1 (5 bases). Germline CDR1 and CDR2: LNHDA and SQIVND (reference sequence). V gave up 3 bases and J gave up 7 bases, with 9 bases separating them. This CDR3 is built from 13 residues. CDR3 in amino acids: CASSIQGIGELFF. In DNA form, the CDR3 reads TGTGCCAGTAGTATCCAGGGAATCGGGGAGCTGTTTTTT.

The chain links TRBV28 to TRBJ1-2; 9 bases match TRBD1. The CDR3 has 13 residues. With 2 bases clipped from V and 8 bases from J, the junction kept 3 bases outside the gene matches. Germline lookup yields CDR1 MDHEN and CDR2 SYDVKM. As DNA, the CDR3 is TGTGCCAGCAGTTTAGGGGACAGGGACGGCTACACCTTC. Residues: CASSLGDRDGYTF.

V is TRBV6-4 and J is TRBJ2-2, with 13 bases matching TRBD2. Trimming took 4 bases from V and 2 from J; bases not matched to a gene: 4. The CDR3 loop spans 17 amino acids. Per germline, CDR1 MRHNA and CDR2 SNTAGT. The CDR3 DNA follows: TGTGCCAGCAGTGTGACTAGCGGGGGGATAAACACCGGGGAGCTGTTTTTT. It is translated as CASSVTSGGINTGELFF.

The gene calls are TRBV9 and TRBJ2-2; D remains ambiguous. CDR3 size: 16 residues. With 0 bases removed from V and 0 bases from J, the gap between germline ends came to 9 bases. Per the germline V gene, CDR1 is SGDLS and CDR2 is YYNGEE. DNA for the CDR3: TGTGCCAGCAGCGTAGGCCCCCATCCGAACACCGGGGAGCTGTTTTTT. Its translation is CASSVGPHPNTGELFF.